This T cell receptor beta chain was recorded in a study of blood T cell repertoires in COVID-19. Overall study context: The cDNA or gDNA used as material had been derived from T cells, B-cell-depleted T cells, or PBMCs.

The CDR3 has 11 amino acids. J lost 7 bases, V lost 7 bases, and 3 bases had no gene match. Germline CDR1 GTSNPN, CDR2 SVGIG (reference sequence). Authors' processing steps: By means of reference gene primer amplification, nucleated cell counts were estimated. Produced via immunoSEQ multiplex PCR; TCRdb's table is partial and in-frame only. V and J calls and clone size are as listed in that table; D and trimming were resolved from the DNA. The sample has more than 150,000 clones, approximately 90% seen once. The TCR comes from a man aged 18 to 30 with acute or convalescent COVID-19. The sequencing sample was made of peripheral blood. This sequence joins TRBV30 and TRBJ2-1, with TRBD1 matching over 8 bases. The CDR3 spells CAFGQGNEQFF. CDR3 DNA: TGTGCCTTCGGACAGGGTAATGAGCAGTTCTTC.